This entry features one TCR beta chain sequence. Participants, 18 to 89 years old, spanned more than 20 US areas. Authors' processing steps: Using reference gene primer amplification, nucleated cell counts were estimated. The table came from immunoSEQ multiplex PCR; TCRdb's copy has only in-frame clones and leaves some out. That table supplies the V and J calls and clone size; D and trimming were determined from the DNA. The sample lists over 250,000 clones, approximately 82% occurring once. The data were obtained in a study of blood T cell repertoires in COVID-19. Across the whole study: COVID-19 samples collected from the United States, Italy and Spain covered acute and convalescent phases. Sample material is recorded as cDNA or gDNA derived from T cells, B-cell-depleted T cells, or PBMCs.

This CDR3 is 15 amino acids long. Germline-derived CDR1 and CDR2 are LGHNT and FRNRAP. After removal of 5 bases from V and 6 bases from J, the junction contained 6 bases not matched to a gene. The sequenced sample consisted of PBMCs or T cells enriched from blood (not recorded which). The sequence was obtained from a man in his forties or fifties who had been exposed to COVID-19. The rearrangement links TRBV12-5 to TRBJ2-7; 14 bases fit TRBD2. In DNA form, the CDR3 reads TGTGCTAGTGGTCTAGGGACTAGCGGGAGCAGCGAGCAGTACTTC. This translates into CASGLGTSGSSEQYF.